Following are 27 T cell receptor beta chains from one sample sequenced in a study of blood T cell repertoires in COVID-19. The data were produced by immunoSEQ multiplex PCR, yet TCRdb's version contains in-frame clones alone and is incomplete. The profile shows 300,000 or so clones, around four fifths of them singletons. The sequencing sample was made of peripheral blood. These receptor sequences come from a woman aged 50 to 60 with active or convalescent COVID-19.

This chain joins TRBV20-1 and TRBJ1-6; D ambiguous. Germline loops: CDR1 DFQATT, CDR2 SNEGSKA (reference sequence). The CDR3 loop spans 14 amino acids. V was pared by 3 bases and J by 1 base, with 7 bases between. The CDR3 DNA reads TGCAGTGCTAGTGTCGGGTCCTATAATTCACCCCTCCACTTT. It is translated as CSASVGSYNSPLHF.

The chain recombines TRBV10-3 with TRBJ1-6; TRBD1 matches at 12 bases. V lost 8 bases, J lost 7 bases, and 12 bases stayed unmatched. Looked up from germline, CDR1 is ENHRY and CDR2 is SYGVKD. This CDR3 is built from 17 residues. The CDR3 region is CAIGSPGQGAVNSPLHF. CDR3 coding DNA: TGTGCCATCGGATCCCCGGGACAGGGGGCTGTGAATTCACCCCTCCACTTT.

This clone showed up just a few times. The rearrangement joins TRBV2 to TRBJ1-2; D may be TRBD1 (5 bases). With 6 bases removed from V and 7 bases from J, the gap between germline ends came to 9 bases. The CDR3 is made up of 11 amino acids. Germline loops: CDR1 SNHLY, CDR2 FYNNEI. CDR3: CASSRGVGYTF. The CDR3, as DNA: TGTGCCAGCAGCCGGGGGGTTGGCTACACCTTC.

The chain recombines TRBV30 with TRBJ1-4; D might be TRBD1 (5 bases). The germline V gene has CDR1 GTSNPN and CDR2 SVGIG (reference sequence). CDR3 length: 14 amino acids. V was pared by 2 bases and J by 5 bases, with 12 bases between. CDR3 in DNA: TGTGCCTGGAGTTCAGGGTTTGGGAATGAAAAACTGTTTTTT. Its protein product is CAWSSGFGNEKLFF.

The rearrangement joins TRBV15 to TRBJ1-6, with a tentative D call TRBD1 (5 bases). In germline, CDR1 is LNHNV, CDR2 YYDKDF (reference sequence). V dropped 8 bases and J dropped 10 bases, with 18 bases sitting between them. The CDR3 sequence is 14 residues long. This chain's CDR3 is CATSMASGGSPLHF. CDR3 nucleotides: TGTGCCACCTCTATGGCTTCGGGGGGATCACCCCTCCACTTT.

This chain links TRBV4-1 with TRBJ1-1; D gene uncertain. V gave up 0 bases and J gave up 0 bases, with 8 bases separating them. CDR1 and CDR2 from the germline V gene are MGHRA and YSYEKL. The CDR3 contains 15 residues. CDR3 DNA: TGCGCCAGCAGCCAAGAACCACTGCTGAACACTGAAGCTTTCTTT. Protein: CASSQEPLLNTEAFF.

The chain is built from TRBV2 and TRBJ2-7, with a possible D match to TRBD2 (6 bases). The CDR3 runs 14 residues. Trimming took off 4 bases at V and 1 base at J, with 11 bases between the two ends. In germline, CDR1 is SNHLY, CDR2 FYNNEI. The CDR3 nucleotides read TGTGCCAGCAGTGCGGGAGTACCGTCCTACGAGCAGTACTTC. The encoded protein is CASSAGVPSYEQYF.

This chain joins TRBV2 and TRBJ1-4; weak D call: TRBD1 (6 bases). V lost 3 bases and J lost 7, with 12 bases in between. The CDR3 loop spans 14 amino acids. Germline CDR1 reads SNHLY; CDR2 reads FYNNEI. DNA of the CDR3: TGTGCCAGCAGTGAGCTACAGGGTGGTGAAAAACTGTTTTTT. Its protein is CASSELQGGEKLFF.

The chain uses TRBV10-3 and TRBJ1-1; D remains unclear. The length of the CDR3 is 14 residues. Germline assignment: CDR1 ENHRY and CDR2 SYGVKD. V was clipped by 3 bases and J by 1 base, with 9 bases between them. The chain's CDR3 is CAISERSGNTEAFF. The CDR3 nucleotides read TGTGCCATCAGTGAAAGGTCAGGGAACACTGAAGCTTTCTTT.

V is TRBV28 and J is TRBJ2-5; D is perhaps TRBD1 (6 bases). In germline, CDR1 is MDHEN, CDR2 SYDVKM. The length of the CDR3 is 13 residues. The V gene lost 2 bases and the J gene lost 8 bases, with 12 bases spanning the gap. CDR3 DNA: TGTGCCAGCAGTTTAATGCCAGGGGTAACCCAGTACTTC. Its protein product is CASSLMPGVTQYF.

J is TRBJ1-2 and V is TRBV9; D may be TRBD1 (5 bases). CDR1 and CDR2 from the germline V gene are SGDLS and YYNGEE. This CDR3 is 15 amino acids long. V lost 0 bases and J lost 6, with 15 bases in between. The CDR3 reads CASSVVAGGLDGYTF. Here the CDR3 DNA reads TGTGCCAGCAGCGTAGTGGCCGGGGGGTTAGATGGCTACACCTTC.

The rearrangement joins TRBV7-6 to TRBJ2-1, with a weak D call TRBD1 (6 bases). V gave up 4 bases and J gave up 4 bases, with 17 bases separating them. The CDR3 spans 16 residues. The germline V gene encodes CDR1 SGHVS and CDR2 FNYEAQ. CDR3 DNA: TGTGCCAGCAGCTCAGCCCCCAGGGGTTTGTACAATGAGCAGTTCTTC. Its translation is CASSSAPRGLYNEQFF. Based on the CDR3 plus reference TRBV7-6 and TRBJ2-1, the full variable domain is GAGVSQSPRYKVTKRGQDVALRCDPISGHVSLYWYRQALGQGPEFLTYFNYEAQQDKSGLPNDRFSAERPEGSISTLTIQRTEQRDSAMYRCASSSAPRGLYNEQFFGPGTRLTVL.

The rearrangement uses TRBV11-2 and TRBJ2-5, with D possibly matching TRBD2 (6 bases). The CDR3 covers 16 residues. Deletions cut 4 bases from V and 5 bases from J, with 20 bases between. Germline V gives CDR1 SGHAT, CDR2 FQNNGV. The CDR3 spells CASSSGGVPWRETQYF. Written as DNA, the CDR3 is TGTGCCAGCAGCTCAGGCGGGGTACCCTGGAGGGAGACCCAGTACTTC.

The chain links TRBV24-1 to TRBJ1-2; the match to TRBD1 covers 9 bases. V gave up 9 bases and J gave up 6 bases; unmatched junction bases: 7. This CDR3 has 13 residues. CDR1 is KGHDR and CDR2 is SFDVKD in the germline V gene. The CDR3 protein is CATPGQGIDGYTF. The CDR3 DNA sequence: TGTGCCACCCCCGGACAGGGGATTGATGGCTACACCTTC.

This chain links TRBV27 with TRBJ2-3; the D is unclear. Germline V lookup: CDR1 MNHEY, CDR2 SMNVEV (reference sequence). V shed 3 bases and J shed 0 bases, with 7 bases lying between them. This CDR3 has 14 residues. CDR3 in amino acids: CASSFFGSTDTQYF. For the CDR3, the DNA is TGTGCCAGCAGTTTTTTCGGGAGCACAGATACGCAGTATTTT.

This sequence joins TRBV2 and TRBJ1-2; 8 bases line up with TRBD1. The germline V gene encodes CDR1 SNHLY and CDR2 FYNNEI. The junction had 5 bases not matched to a gene; V was cut back by 3 bases and J by 8 bases. The CDR3 sequence is 13 residues long. The CDR3 DNA follows: TGTGCCAGCAGTGAGGGACAGGCCGGGGGCTACACCTTC. Translation: CASSEGQAGGYTF.

V is TRBV15 and J is TRBJ1-1; D may be TRBD1 (5 bases). The CDR3 consists of 15 residues. Germline-derived CDR1 and CDR2 are LNHNV and YYDKDF (reference sequence). The V gene lost 0 bases and the J gene lost 3 bases, with 11 bases spanning the gap. This CDR3 reads CATSRDVGADTEAFF. The CDR3 DNA follows: TGTGCCACCAGCAGAGATGTAGGGGCTGACACTGAAGCTTTCTTT. Combining the CDR3 with reference TRBV15 and TRBJ1-1 gives the whole variable domain DAMVIQNPRYQVTQFGKPVTLSCSQTLNHNVMYWYQQKSSQAPKLLFHYYDKDFNNEADTPDNFQSRRPNTSFCFLDIRSPGLGDTAMYLCATSRDVGADTEAFFGQGTRLTVV.

This chain's CDR3 is CAWSAGNRAQPQHF. The CDR3 DNA reads as TGTGCCTGGAGTGCCGGGAACAGAGCTCAGCCCCAGCATTTT. The J gene is TRBJ1-5, the V gene TRBV30, with D unresolved. Trimming removed 1 base from V and 6 bases from J, with 13 bases in between. The V gene's germline CDR1 is GTSNPN and CDR2 SVGIG (reference sequence). This CDR3 has 14 residues.

This clone showed up just once. The chain links TRBV19 to TRBJ2-2, with D possibly being TRBD1 (5 bases). Germline assignment: CDR1 LNHDA and CDR2 SQIVND (reference sequence). The CDR3 is made up of 13 amino acids. The germline V and J ends were trimmed by 7 bases and 5 bases, with 11 bases remaining between them. The CDR3 DNA sequence: TGTGCCAGTATGGCCAGGGTAACCGGGGAGCTGTTTTTT. Translating it yields CASMARVTGELFF.

The chain links TRBV5-6 to TRBJ2-1; D not certain. The germline CDR1 and CDR2 sequences are SGHDT and YYEEEE. V was clipped by 6 bases and J by 6 bases, with 19 bases between them. The CDR3 extends over 15 amino acids. The CDR3 DNA reads as TGTGCCAGCATCAAAGCCCCCCTTGGTGGCAATGAGCAGTTCTTC. This encodes CASIKAPLGGNEQFF.

The chain couples TRBV27 to TRBJ2-1, with D unclear. The CDR3 is 14 amino acids. Trimming pared 5 bases from V and 1 base from J, leaving 9 bases between. Germline CDR1 MNHEY, CDR2 SMNVEV (reference sequence). CDR3 loop: CASSPDGSYNEQFF. CDR3 coding DNA: TGTGCCAGCAGTCCCGACGGGTCCTACAATGAGCAGTTCTTC.

The genes are TRBV6-5 and TRBJ1-5; 7 bases fit TRBD1. V trimming: 4 bases; J trimming: 6 bases; junction bases outside the gene matches: 6. The CDR3 runs to 14 residues. Germline V gene sequence: CDR1 MNHEY, CDR2 SVGAGI. CDR3 DNA: TGTGCCAGCAGTTTTCGGACAGGTACTCAGCCCCAGCATTTT. Amino acids: CASSFRTGTQPQHF.

The chain links TRBV7-9 to TRBJ1-4; 8 bases align to TRBD1. From germline, CDR1 is SEHNR and CDR2 FQNEAQ (reference sequence). V dropped 4 bases and J dropped 4; count of bases not matched to a gene: 2. CDR3 length: 14 amino acids. The chain's CDR3 is CASSSDRVNEKLFF. The CDR3 region has the DNA TGTGCCAGCAGCTCGGACAGGGTTAATGAAAAACTGTTTTTT.

This clone came up a few times. The J gene is TRBJ2-7, the V gene TRBV28, with 11 bases fitting TRBD1. V shed 4 bases and J 3 bases; nucleotides not matched to a gene: 8. The V gene's germline CDR1 is MDHEN and CDR2 SYDVKM. CDR3 length: 16 amino acids. The CDR3 reads CASSWPRGQGGYEQYF. CDR3 sequence (DNA): TGTGCCAGCAGTTGGCCCCGGGGACAGGGGGGCTACGAGCAGTACTTC.

CDR3 sequence reads: CSVRFQGGNTEAFF. The CDR3 coding sequence is TGCAGCGTCCGGTTTCAGGGGGGGAACACTGAAGCTTTCTTT. The chain joins TRBV29-1 to TRBJ1-1; TRBD1 agrees at 7 bases. V trimming: 6 bases; J trimming: 1 base; junction bases outside the gene matches: 8. Germline lookup yields CDR1 SQVTM and CDR2 ANQGSEA. The CDR3 runs 14 residues. The full variable domain, with the rest looked up from reference TRBV29-1 and TRBJ1-1, is SAVISQKPSRDICQRGTSLTIQCQVDSQVTMMFWYRQQPGQSLTLIATANQGSEATYESGFVIDKFPISRPNLTFSTLTVSNMSPEDSSIYLCSVRFQGGNTEAFFGQGTRLTVV.

The DNA for the CDR3 is TGTGCCAGCAGCCAAATCCAAGGGGGAGGCTACACCTTC. It encodes CASSQIQGGGYTF. V is TRBV3-1 (or the pseudogene TRBV3-2) and J is TRBJ1-2; weak D call: TRBD1 (6 bases). Germline loops: CDR1 LGHDT, CDR2 YNNKEL (reference sequence). The CDR3 has 13 amino acids. Trimming took off 2 bases at V and 8 bases at J, with 12 bases between the two ends.

The genes are TRBV7-9 and TRBJ1-5; possibly TRBD1 for D (5 bases). Germline V lookup: CDR1 SEHNR, CDR2 FQNEAQ (reference sequence). Trimming pared 1 base from V and 6 bases from J, leaving 13 bases between. The CDR3 has 15 residues. CDR3 DNA: TGTGCCAGCAGCTTAGGGGCCCTAAGGGGTCAGCCCCAGCATTTT. Protein: CASSLGALRGQPQHF.